A single count supports the clone carrying this T cell receptor beta chain. This sample was taken from a study of T cell responses to AZD1222 COVID-19 vaccine. Germline CDR1 reads SGHTA; CDR2 reads FQGNSA. This CDR3 is built from 13 residues. V was pared by 5 bases and J by 3 bases, with 9 bases between. TCRdb's table, derived via immunoSEQ multiplex PCR, lists solely in-frame clones and lacks some. The table shows about 170,000 clones, with roughly 89% occurring only once. The chain has TRBV7-2 and TRBJ2-3; D ambiguous. Sequences were derived from peripheral blood, sampled on day 0 of AZD1222 vaccination. The receptor's source is an adult in good health. CDR3 bases: TGTGCCAGCAGCCCCCAGCGTACAGATACGCAGTATTTT. Protein product: CASSPQRTDTQYF.